The TCR beta chain under discussion was sequenced for a study of CD4+ T cells in melanoma. Study outcomes and limitations: In melanoma, neoantigen-specific CD4+ T cells reportedly differed in differentiation state. CD8+ T cell, macrophage and B cell function reportedly correlated with neoantigen-specific CD4+ T cells.

Repertoires were generated with immunoSEQ multiplex PCR, while TCRdb's copy carries only in-frame clones and drops some. Of approximately 20,000 clones in the sample, 83% were seen once. Germline V CDR1 and CDR2: SGDLS, YYNGEE. The CDR3 length is 18 residues. The ends were cut back, 3 bases at V and 7 bases at J, with 28 bases in the middle. Notes on this clone: What it binds is unknown.

The V and J genes are TRBV9 and TRBJ1-1; TRBD1 is a possible D gene (5 bases). This TCR was sampled from a human donor with melanoma. Sequences were obtained from cells from a culture (not recorded whether cultured in vitro). The CDR3 loop reads CASSAGLGISRDVLEAFF. Written as DNA, the CDR3 is TGTGCCAGCAGCGCGGGGCTCGGGATTTCTCGTGATGTTCTTGAAGCTTTCTTT.